The TCR beta chain under discussion was sequenced for a study of T cell responses to AZD1222 COVID-19 vaccine. General study findings and limits: The study sampled repertoires only after the peak T cell response. It should be noted that donors were predominantly white British and more often female, and clonal diversity was possibly underestimated.

This CDR3 is built from 15 residues. CDR1 and CDR2 from the germline V gene are MNHEY and SMNVEV (reference sequence). Trimming left V 4 bases short and J 3 bases short, with 10 bases between. To note about this clone: Its antigen is as yet unknown.

The table came from immunoSEQ multiplex PCR; TCRdb's copy has only in-frame clones and leaves some out. The data contain around 100,000 clones, approximately 87% of them singletons. V and J are TRBV27 and TRBJ1-6; TRBD1 is a possible D gene (5 bases). The sample in question was peripheral blood, obtained on day 0 of AZD1222 vaccination. The TCR was taken from an adult in good health. CDR3 amino acids: CASSSQANYNSPLHF. The CDR3 nucleotides read TGTGCCAGCAGTTCACAGGCGAACTATAATTCACCCCTCCACTTT.